Presented here are 14 T cell receptor beta chains from one specimen sequenced in a study of OX40 agonist ivuxolimab in advanced cancers. Generated by immunoSEQ multiplex PCR, the TCRdb table keeps only in-frame clones and is missing some. The table records roughly 87,000 clones, about 90% of them present only once. Sample: CD4+ or CD8+ T cells sorted from blood, taken in a trial of the OX40 agonist ivuxolimab. The receptor set was obtained from an adult with an advanced solid tumor such as melanoma, head and neck, liver or kidney cancer.

This rearrangement joins TRBV7-8 to TRBJ1-3; the D is unclear. The CDR3 totals 13 residues. Germline CDR1 is SGHVS and CDR2 is FQNEAQ. The V end was cut by 8 bases, the J end by 0 bases, with 8 bases between. The CDR3 loop reads CASAGVSGNTIYF. The CDR3 DNA is TGTGCCAGCGCCGGCGTCTCTGGAAACACCATATATTTT.

The V gene is TRBV19, the J gene TRBJ2-1, with 12 bases lining up with TRBD2. Trimming cost V 3 bases and J 4 bases; bases outside gene matches: 4. In germline, CDR1 is LNHDA, CDR2 SQIVND (reference sequence). The CDR3 sequence is 16 residues long. The DNA for the CDR3 is TGTGCCAGTAGTATCCAACTAGCGGGGGGTTACAATGAGCAGTTCTTC. Protein sequence: CASSIQLAGGYNEQFF.

The CDR3 loop is CASSFRGQATRDYGYTF. The DNA of the CDR3 is TGTGCCAGCAGTTTTCGCGGACAGGCGACCCGGGACTATGGCTACACCTTC. The chain couples TRBV28 to TRBJ1-2, with 7 bases lining up with TRBD1. V shed 3 bases, J shed 3 bases, and the junction held 13 bases outside the gene matches. Germline lookup yields CDR1 MDHEN and CDR2 SYDVKM. The CDR3 has 17 residues.

The chain links TRBV6-5 to TRBJ2-6; D is uncertain. Trimming stripped 1 base from V and 2 bases from J, with 3 bases between. This CDR3 is built from 14 residues. Germline lookup yields CDR1 MNHEY and CDR2 SVGAGI. CDR3 sequence: CASSYFTGANVLTF. CDR3 coding DNA: TGTGCCAGCAGTTACTTTACTGGGGCCAACGTCCTGACTTTC.

The rearrangement joins TRBV6-5 to TRBJ1-3; TRBD1 matches at 7 bases. In germline, CDR1 is MNHEY, CDR2 SVGAGI. There are 11 residues in the CDR3. Trimming took 5 bases from V and 9 from J; bases not matched to a gene: 1. For the CDR3, the DNA is TGTGCCAGCAGTGCAGGGGGCACCATATATTTT. Translation: CASSAGGTIYF.

This clone was seen just once. The chain joins TRBV4-3 to TRBJ2-7, with a weak D call TRBD1 (5 bases). The germline CDR1 and CDR2 sequences are LGHNA and YSLEER. This CDR3 is built from 14 residues. Deletions cut 5 bases from V and 0 bases from J, with 11 bases between. As DNA, the CDR3 is TGCGCCAGCAGCTATAGCAGGGACTCCTACGAGCAGTACTTC. Translated, it gives CASSYSRDSYEQYF.

This clone came up a few times. This rearrangement joins TRBV7-6 to TRBJ2-7; D perhaps matches TRBD1 (6 bases). Trimming removed 5 bases at V and 0 bases at J, with 11 bases between. CDR1 SGHVS and CDR2 FNYEAQ come from the germline V gene. The CDR3 has 14 residues. CDR3: CASSTEDSSYEQYF. The CDR3 DNA is TGTGCCAGCAGCACCGAGGACAGCTCCTACGAGCAGTACTTC.

The chain couples TRBV27 to TRBJ2-5, with D perhaps matching TRBD2 (6 bases). This CDR3 contains 14 residues. Germline lookup yields CDR1 MNHEY and CDR2 SMNVEV (reference sequence). Trimming took 2 bases from V and 5 from J, leaving 12 bases between them. The CDR3 loop is CASSLMVGGETQYF. The DNA of the CDR3 is TGTGCCAGCAGTTTAATGGTGGGAGGTGAGACCCAGTACTTC.

CDR3 residues: CASSLLGGANYGYTF. The DNA of the CDR3 is TGTGCCAGCAGCCTATTAGGGGGAGCGAACTATGGCTACACCTTC. This sequence joins TRBV14 and TRBJ1-2; weak D call: TRBD1 (6 bases). V shed 4 bases and J shed 2 bases, with 14 bases lying between them. CDR3 length: 15 residues. CDR1 SGHDN and CDR2 FVKESK come from the germline V gene.

The chain couples TRBV27 to TRBJ1-5; D not certain. Germline CDR1 MNHEY, CDR2 SMNVEV (reference sequence). V was trimmed by 8 bases and J by 3 bases, leaving 11 bases between them. The CDR3 extends over 13 amino acids. The CDR3 loop reads CASRRFANQPQHF. Here the CDR3 DNA reads TGTGCCAGCCGACGTTTTGCCAATCAGCCCCAGCATTTT.

The chain uses TRBV28 and TRBJ1-3, with D unresolved. The V end lost 8 bases, the J end lost 2 bases, and 13 bases lay between the germline ends. The CDR3 totals 14 residues. Per germline, CDR1 MDHEN and CDR2 SYDVKM. The CDR3 reads CASANPPTGNTIYF. The DNA for the CDR3 is TGTGCCAGCGCAAATCCTCCAACTGGAAACACCATATATTTT.

The J gene is TRBJ1-2, the V gene TRBV13; perhaps TRBD1 as D (5 bases). With 2 bases removed from V and 6 bases from J, the gap between germline ends came to 19 bases. This CDR3 region has 16 residues. The germline gives CDR1 PRHDT, CDR2 FYEKMQ (reference sequence). The CDR3 reads CASSLTPTGEYNGYTF. The DNA of the CDR3 is TGTGCCAGCAGCTTAACCCCGACGGGGGAGTACAATGGCTACACCTTC. The variable domain in full, completed from reference TRBV13 and TRBJ1-2, reads AAGVIQSPRHLIKEKRETATLKCYPIPRHDTVYWYQQGPGQDPQFLISFYEKMQSDKGSIPDRFSAQQFSDYHSELNMSSLELGDSALYFCASSLTPTGEYNGYTFGSGTRLTVV.

CDR3 in DNA: TGCGCCAGCAGCTCGCAAAAGGGAGAGACCCAGTACTTC. Translated: CASSSQKGETQYF. The rearrangement joins TRBV5-1 to TRBJ2-5; no clear D gene. Germline CDR1 reads SGHRS; CDR2 reads YFSETQ. Trimming pared 3 bases from V and 4 bases from J, leaving 10 bases between. This CDR3 has 13 residues.

The V gene is TRBV7-3, the J gene TRBJ2-3; 11 nucleotides match TRBD2. Trimming at V came to 3 bases and at J to 2 bases, leaving 7 bases not matched to a gene. This CDR3 contains 17 residues. Germline lookup yields CDR1 SGHTA and CDR2 FQGTGA. The CDR3 protein is CASSFPTSGVTTDTQYF. Written as DNA, the CDR3 is TGTGCCAGCAGCTTCCCGACTAGCGGGGTTACCACAGATACGCAGTATTTT.